The 23 T cell receptor beta chains presented below share a single source sample, sequenced in a study of cytomegalovirus exposure and HLA in healthy donors (TCRdb year 2017). Receptor amplification or capture employed the immunoSEQ multiplex PCR assay. TCRdb took this table from immuneACCESS and kept in-frame rearrangements with V and J called. Such tables lack part of the clones; where checked against another copy, unresolved V genes explain under half of the gap, and the rest is unexplained. For this sample the table gives over 250,000 clones, of which approximately 86% were detected only once. The top ten clonotypes cover 0.95% to 1.1% of the sample. The material sequenced was PBMCs. These receptor sequences come from a woman under 30 in good health and CMV-seronegative.

This sequence joins TRBV19 and TRBJ2-7; 8 bases align to TRBD2. J was trimmed by 2 bases and V by 4 bases; bases with no gene match: 10. The germline CDR1 and CDR2 sequences are LNHDA and SQIVND (reference sequence). CDR3 length: 16 residues. The CDR3 region is CASSKRGGLPAYEQYF. The CDR3 bases are TGTGCCAGTAGTAAACGGGGGGGTCTTCCGGCCTACGAGCAGTACTTC. Full variable domain (outside the CDR3, taken from reference TRBV19 and TRBJ2-7): DGGITQSPKYLFRKEGQNVTLSCEQNLNHDAMYWYRQDPGQGLRLIYYSQIVNDFQKGDIAEGYSVSREKKESFPLTVTSAQKNPTAFYLCASSKRGGLPAYEQYFGPGTRLTVT.

With regard to this clone: The same CDR3 also results from other DNA sequences found in this sample. The chain couples TRBV30 to TRBJ1-1, with D possibly TRBD1 on 5 matching bases. Looked up from germline, CDR1 is GTSNPN and CDR2 is SVGIG (reference sequence). The CDR3 extends over 13 amino acids. The ends were cut back, 2 bases at V and 3 bases at J, with 10 bases in the middle. The CDR3 DNA sequence: TGTGCCTGGAGTAGGCAGGGCGACACTGAAGCTTTCTTT. It encodes CAWSRQGDTEAFF.

This clone has a handful of counts. The rearrangement links TRBV30 to TRBJ1-3, with TRBD1 matching 9 bases. With V trimmed by 3 bases and J by 2 bases, 5 bases remained unmatched. Germline CDR1 GTSNPN, CDR2 SVGIG (reference sequence). CDR3 size: 15 residues. CDR3 sequence reads: CAWRRTGETGNTIYF. The CDR3 region has the DNA TGTGCCTGGAGAAGGACAGGGGAGACTGGAAACACCATATATTTT.

Comment on this clone: An end of the junction does not agree with germline; a read error may underlie this. V usage is TRBV7-2 and J usage is TRBJ2-1; 10 nucleotides agree with TRBD2. This CDR3 is built from 17 residues. Germline V gives CDR1 SGHTA, CDR2 FQGNSA. As DNA, the CDR3 is TGTGCCAGCAGTTTAGGACCCCCTAGCGGGGGAGTTAATGAGCAGTTCTTC. Residues: CASSLGPPSGGVNEQFF.

The V and J genes are TRBV19 and TRBJ1-4, with 7 bases identical to TRBD1. Germline CDR1 and CDR2: LNHDA and SQIVND (reference sequence). The V gene end was trimmed by 7 bases and the J gene end by 8 bases; junction bases not matched to a gene: 10. The CDR3 runs 14 residues. The CDR3 region is CASTSQTGHEKLFF. The CDR3 coding sequence is TGTGCCAGTACCTCACAGACAGGGCACGAAAAACTGTTTTTT.

This chain joins TRBV4-1 and TRBJ1-1, with 10 bases that match TRBD1. The V gene's germline CDR1 is MGHRA and CDR2 YSYEKL. The J segment lost 3 bases and the V segment lost 10 bases, leaving 11 bases of the junction unmatched. There are 15 residues in the CDR3. As DNA, the CDR3 is TGCGCCACCGGTCGTTCGGGGACAGGGGACACTGAAGCTTTCTTT. This gives the protein CATGRSGTGDTEAFF.

The genes are TRBV4-1 and TRBJ2-1; 9 bases are a match to TRBD2. CDR3 length equals 21 residues. Germline CDR1 is MGHRA and CDR2 is YSYEKL. V shed 0 bases, J shed 3 bases, and the junction held 18 bases outside the gene matches. DNA of the CDR3: TGCGCCAGCAGCCAAGAGGTGAAGTGGCTAGCGGGAAGGACCCACTACAATGAGCAGTTCTTC. Its protein product is CASSQEVKWLAGRTHYNEQFF.

The chain is built from TRBV18 and TRBJ1-4; D may be TRBD1 (6 bases). This CDR3 region has 15 residues. Trimming left V 4 bases short and J 0 bases short, with 9 bases between. In germline, CDR1 is KGHSH, CDR2 LQKENI. The CDR3 sequence is CASSLGQPTNEKLFF. The CDR3 coding sequence is TGTGCCAGCTCACTCGGACAGCCAACTAATGAAAAACTGTTTTTT.

This chain joins TRBV9 and TRBJ2-2, with D maybe TRBD1 (6 bases). V dropped 6 bases and J dropped 0 bases, with 9 bases sitting between them. The germline V gene encodes CDR1 SGDLS and CDR2 YYNGEE. The CDR3 covers 14 residues. The CDR3 is CASTRTANTGELFF. For the CDR3, the DNA is TGTGCCAGCACCAGGACAGCGAACACCGGGGAGCTGTTTTTT.

The chain combines TRBV7-2 with TRBJ2-7; D gene ambiguous. V lost 0 bases, J lost 3 bases, and 12 bases lay in between. The CDR3 sequence is 15 residues long. Germline-derived CDR1 and CDR2 are SGHTA and FQGNSA. This CDR3 is CASSLAAAISYEQYF. Here the CDR3 DNA reads TGTGCCAGCAGCTTAGCTGCCGCTATTAGCTACGAGCAGTACTTC. Full variable domain (missing parts from reference TRBV7-2 and TRBJ2-7): GAGVSQSPSNKVTEKGKDVELRCDPISGHTALYWYRQSLGQGLEFLIYFQGNSAPDKSGLPSDRFSAERTGGSVSTLTIQRTQQEDSAVYLCASSLAAAISYEQYFGPGTRLTVT.

The chain joins TRBV25-1 to TRBJ2-2, with TRBD1 matching 9 bases. Germline CDR1 is MGHDK and CDR2 is SYGVNS. The junction had 3 bases not matched to a gene; V was cut back by 5 bases and J by 5 bases. This CDR3 is 14 amino acids long. In nucleotides, the CDR3 is TGTGCCAGCAGTCCGACAGGGGGGACCGGGGAGCTGTTTTTT. It yields the protein CASSPTGGTGELFF.

The chain employs TRBV5-1 and TRBJ2-7; TRBD1 matches at 9 bases. The V gene's germline CDR1 is SGHRS and CDR2 YFSETQ. CDR3 length equals 15 residues. Trimming removed 5 bases from V and 3 bases from J; junction bases left unmatched: 9. The CDR3 coding sequence is TGCGCCAGCAGGAGCTCCGGGACAGGGAACTACGAGCAGTACTTC. Translation gives CASRSSGTGNYEQYF.

V gene TRBV7-9 combines with J gene TRBJ1-5; D is undetermined. V was clipped by 1 base and J by 0 bases, with 10 bases between them. There are 16 residues in the CDR3. The germline CDR1 and CDR2 sequences are SEHNR and FQNEAQ (reference sequence). The CDR3 region is CASSLDPGISNQPQHF. The CDR3 nucleotides are TGTGCCAGCAGCTTAGATCCAGGTATTAGCAATCAGCCCCAGCATTTT. Full variable domain (rest looked up from reference TRBV7-9 and TRBJ1-5): DTGVSQNPRHKITKRGQNVTFRCDPISEHNRLYWYRQTLGQGPEFLTYFQNEAQLEKSRLLSDRFSAERPKGSFSTLEIQRTEQGDSAMYLCASSLDPGISNQPQHFGDGTRLSIL.

Only a few counts were recorded for this clone. V gene TRBV19 combines with J gene TRBJ1-5; D unresolved. V lost 9 bases and J 6 bases, leaving 12 bases between the germline ends. CDR1 is LNHDA and CDR2 is SQIVND in the germline V gene (reference sequence). The CDR3 is made up of 12 amino acids. The chain's CDR3 is CASTGLGQPQHF. As DNA, the CDR3 is TGTGCCAGCACGGGGTTGGGTCAGCCCCAGCATTTT.

A single count supports this clone. The J gene is TRBJ1-2, the V gene TRBV27, with 8 bases lining up with TRBD1. Per the germline V gene, CDR1 is MNHEY and CDR2 is SMNVEV (reference sequence). Trimming removed 0 bases from V and 8 bases from J; junction bases left unmatched: 11. The CDR3 spans 16 residues. The DNA of the CDR3 is TGTGCCAGCAGTTTATCGGGGGAGGACAGGGCGGGGGGCTACACCTTC. Protein sequence: CASSLSGEDRAGGYTF.

The chain employs TRBV10-3 and TRBJ2-1; 12 bases match TRBD1. This CDR3 spans 16 amino acids. After removal of 4 bases from V and 8 bases from J, the junction contained 9 bases not matched to a gene. CDR1 is ENHRY, CDR2 SYGVKD, per germline. As DNA, the CDR3 is TGTGCCATCAGTGTCGGGGGACAGGGGGCGCGGGATGAGCAGTTCTTC. Protein: CAISVGGQGARDEQFF.

The J gene is TRBJ1-2, the V gene TRBV5-6; possibly TRBD1 for D (6 bases). This CDR3 is built from 12 residues. The V gene's germline CDR1 is SGHDT and CDR2 YYEEEE. Trimming pared 4 bases from V and 8 bases from J, leaving 12 bases between. The CDR3 loop reads CASSVDSQGYTF. Written as DNA, the CDR3 is TGTGCCAGCAGCGTGGACAGCCAGGGCTACACCTTC.

The chain joins TRBV19 to TRBJ1-1; the match to TRBD1 covers 8 bases. The CDR3 runs 13 residues. Germline CDR1 is LNHDA and CDR2 is SQIVND (reference sequence). Losses at the gene ends were 6 bases for V and 5 bases for J; bases not matched to a gene: 5. CDR3 bases: TGTGCCAGTAGCCTGACAGGGGAGACTGAAGCTTTCTTT. Translated, it gives CASSLTGETEAFF.

This clone was counted a single time. The chain is built from TRBV5-6 and TRBJ1-1; D is uncertain. Germline V gene lookup returns CDR1 SGHDT and CDR2 YYEEEE. The CDR3 has 14 residues. The V and J ends lost 5 bases and 1 base respectively, with 12 bases between them. In nucleotides, the CDR3 is TGTGCCAGCAGTTCCGGTTTTCGGAACACTGAAGCTTTCTTT. Translated: CASSSGFRNTEAFF.

This clone was recorded once. The J gene is TRBJ1-1, the V gene TRBV30, with TRBD1 matching over 7 bases. The CDR3 is made up of 15 amino acids. V trimming: 5 bases; J trimming: 6 bases; junction bases outside the gene matches: 15. Looked up from germline, CDR1 is GTSNPN and CDR2 is SVGIG (reference sequence). The CDR3 DNA sequence: TGTGCCTGGCGAAAACGGGCCAGGGGGATATCTGAAGCTTTCTTT. Translated: CAWRKRARGISEAFF.

This chain links TRBV6-5 with TRBJ2-7, with a tentative D call TRBD2 (5 bases). Trimming took 6 bases from V and 6 from J, leaving 18 bases between them. The CDR3 has 14 amino acids. CDR1 MNHEY and CDR2 SVGAGI come from the germline V gene. DNA for the CDR3: TGTGCCAGCAGGCTACTAGAAGAAGGGTCCGAGCAGTACTTC. Protein product: CASRLLEEGSEQYF.

This chain uses TRBV4-3 with TRBJ2-7, with 7 bases fitting TRBD1. The CDR3 length is 15 residues. From germline, CDR1 is LGHNA and CDR2 YSLEER. Trimming removed 1 base from V and 6 bases from J; junction bases left unmatched: 9. This CDR3 is CASSQGRQGTLEQYF. The CDR3 nucleotides read TGCGCCAGCAGCCAAGGGCGACAGGGAACCCTCGAGCAGTACTTC.

The J gene is TRBJ2-5, the V gene TRBV4-2; 9 bases agree with TRBD2. The CDR3 loop spans 15 amino acids. Germline CDR1 and CDR2: LGHNA and YNFKEQ. The V segment lost 4 bases and the J segment 5 bases; nucleotides outside the gene matches: 8. The CDR3 is CASSPLSGSLETQYF. CDR3 sequence (DNA): TGTGCCAGCAGCCCTCTTAGCGGGAGCCTTGAGACCCAGTACTTC.